Ten or more counts support the clone carrying this T cell receptor beta chain. The entry originates in a study of early T cells in non-severe SARS-CoV-2 infection. TCRdb called the 5' RACE reads again in MiXCR, with one record for every CDR3 protein. The repertoire holds 35,000 to 45,000 distinct CDR3 sequences, approximately 7.9% seen once, with roughly an eighth in the top ten. Deletions cut 3 bases from V and 4 bases from J, with 12 bases between. The CDR3 totals 14 residues. Germline assignment: CDR1 SGHTA and CDR2 FQGNSA. The receptor was derived from an adult who was a healthcare worker with PCR-confirmed SARS-CoV-2 infection or an uninfected control (not recorded which). The sample was whole blood, taken at baseline. The chain joins TRBV7-2 to TRBJ1-2; a weak D match, TRBD1 (5 bases). The CDR3 is CASSLVGRRYGYTF. CDR3 nucleotide sequence: TGTGCCAGCAGCTTGGTGGGGCGTCGCTATGGCTACACCTTC.